The T cell receptor beta chain described here comes from a study of shared clonotypes between healthy human individuals. On this clone itself: The same CDR3 is also encoded by other DNA sequences in this sample.

In the source study's methods: From ImmunoSEQ came sequences covering only the junction and carrying no quality scores, so filtering differed. Libraries were prepared by immunoSEQ multiplex PCR; TCRdb keeps only in-frame clonotypes and omits some of them. V and J calls and clone size are those listed in that table; D and trimming were worked out from the DNA. Among about 2.3 million clones, under 95% were seen once, and the ten largest hold 0.37%. The CDR3 runs 14 residues. Germline CDR1 and CDR2: GTSNPN and SVGIG (reference sequence). Trimming removed 2 bases from V and 3 bases from J, with 11 bases in between.

The chain employs TRBV30 and TRBJ1-5; perhaps TRBD1 as D (5 bases). Sequencing was carried out using naive CD4+ T cells from PBMCs. Subset reported: CD45RA+ positively selected. The TCR sequence derives from a man between 18 and 29 years old in good health. Some clones in this sample may be carry-over from other donors' samples. CDR3 in amino acids: CAWSRTGLNQPQHF. The DNA for the CDR3 is TGTGCCTGGAGTAGGACGGGACTCAATCAGCCCCAGCATTTT.